This T cell receptor (beta chain) came from a study of blood T cells in healthy people across ages. Primers used in a second PCR of roughly 6 to 12 cycles were a sample-barcoded 5' primer and a J-beta primer mix. MiXCR, applied by TCRdb to the 5' RACE reads, yields one record per CDR3 protein. The sample carries 1.5 million to 2 million distinct CDR3 sequences, around 40% recorded once. The sequenced material came from blood. The TCR originated in a human donor in good health.

The CDR3: CASTPIGQPYGYTF. DNA of the CDR3: TGTGCCAGCACCCCGATCGGACAGCCCTATGGCTACACCTTC. This chain links TRBV7-2 with TRBJ1-2; possible D gene TRBD1, 6 bases. Between the trimmed V and J ends, which lost 7 bases and 4 bases, there was a span of 16 bases. Germline lookup yields CDR1 SGHTA and CDR2 FQGNSA. The CDR3 length is 14 residues. The complete variable domain, with remaining parts taken from reference TRBV7-2 and TRBJ1-2, reads GAGVSQSPSNKVTEKGKDVELRCDPISGHTALYWYRQSLGQGLEFLIYFQGNSAPDKSGLPSDRFSAERTGGSVSTLTIQRTQQEDSAVYLCASTPIGQPYGYTFGSGTRLTVV.